This T cell receptor (beta chain) was sequenced for a study of regulatory dendritic cells for organ transplantation. Study-level points and caveats: Alloreactive memory CD8+ T cell pools varied considerably between individuals. Memory T cells were less diverse than naive, with memory CD8+ most oligoclonal.

Germline-derived CDR1 and CDR2 are LGHNA and YNFKEQ. Trimming shortened V by 3 bases and J by 4 bases, and 19 bases separated the two germline ends. The CDR3 spans 17 residues. About this clone itself: The antigen is unknown.

Repertoires were generated with immunoSEQ multiplex PCR, while TCRdb's copy carries only in-frame clones and drops some. The sample records about 34,000 clones, roughly nine tenths being singletons. Memory T cells were CD45RO+, naive were CD45RA+, sorted by FACS. J is TRBJ1-3 and V is TRBV4-2, with a tentative D call TRBD1 (5 bases). Input material: naive CD4+ T cells from blood. The subset denotes: CD45RA+ naive T cells. The source is a human donor in good health. Here the CDR3 reads CASSQLPGRDTGNTIYF. CDR3 DNA sequence: TGTGCCAGCAGCCAGCTCCCGGGCAGGGATACCGGAAACACCATATATTTT.